This T cell receptor (beta chain) was found in a study of identical twins. General study findings and limits: The degree of excess twin sharing was weaker in beta out-of-frame sequences.

Details on this clonotype: Its target is unknown.

One entry per CDR3 protein, called by TCRdb with MiXCR from the 5' RACE reads. The profile shows hundreds of thousands of distinct CDR3 sequences, approximately 13% of them singletons. V dropped 5 bases and J dropped 8; count of bases not matched to a gene: 12. The CDR3 is 14 residues long. Germline V CDR1 and CDR2: SQVTM, ANQGSEA. This sample was also put to use in a study of yellow fever vaccine responses in identical twins.

This rearrangement joins TRBV29-1 to TRBJ1-2; 9 bases are shared with TRBD1. This TCR derives from a woman younger than 35 in good health. Sample: PBMCs. CDR3 DNA: TGCAGCGTTAAATCCGGGACAGGGTTAGAAGGCTACACCTTC. Protein: CSVKSGTGLEGYTF.